This T cell receptor beta chain was obtained from a study of regulatory T cells in long-lasting Graves disease (dated by TCRdb to 2020 to 2022). Background for the entire study: Persistent Graves' disease was defined as antithyroid drug treatment for over 5 years with persistently positive TSH receptor autoantibodies. Persistent Graves' disease patients were compared with newly diagnosed Graves' disease patients by peripheral blood TCR sequencing and RNA sequencing. The study took place in China and was registered as a clinical trial. A total of about 35 samples underwent TCR sequencing, from around 13 patients with persistent Graves' disease and approximately 20 patients with newly diagnosed Graves' disease. On average, persistent Graves' disease patients in the clinical cohort had been on antithyroid drugs for approximately ten years.

V loses 2 bases of germline sequence and J loses 2 bases, and the interval between the two ends is 19 bases. CDR3 length: 17 amino acids, cysteine to phenylalanine. CDR3 DNA only is kept here, 51 bases in frame from base 1. CDR1 and CDR2 are read off the germline V gene as MDHEN and SYDVKM. This clonotype was counted only a few times. Its cognate antigen has yet to be identified. The sample holds no much larger clone one base away, and base qualities are not on file. Receptor amplification or capture employed multiplex PCR. Sequencer: Illumina HiSeq 4000. To build TCR beta libraries, CDR3 regions were amplified by Arm-PCR using iRepertoire HTBI primers. PCR products were gel purified before sequencing. Processing in the source paper ran as follows. A total of 62 TRBV and under 15 TRBJ segments were identified across samples and were used for gene usage analysis of CDR3 amino acid clonotypes. Filtered high-quality paired reads were merged into contigs using COPE and FqMerger. Contigs were aligned with BLAST to IMGT TRBV, TRBD and TRBJ reference genes, and CDR3 was defined per IMGT. Any clonotype with a frequency above 0.1% was counted as a highly expanded clone. Shannon entropy was used to measure repertoire diversity, and the Gini coefficient was used to measure V-J evenness. Clonotypes shared by more than one individual were considered public. TCRdb took the public reads, trimmed them with fastp at Q25, ran MiXCR for clone calling and kept in-frame beta chains. All rows with the same CDR3 protein become a single entry with the most common DNA and genes. V and J calls and clone size were set by TCRdb, not the authors. This sample has around 400,000 distinct CDR3 sequences in its table, and around a fifth of those were observed once. The ten biggest clones cover 13% to 15% of the sample.

General conclusions and limits of the study: Persistent patients shared more public clonotypes among themselves (over 2,500) than newly diagnosed patients did (more than 850). Sequencing and analysis were restricted to the TCR beta chain. Persistent Graves' disease patients showed lower TCR Shannon entropy and fewer highly expanded clones than newly diagnosed patients, suggesting clonal expansion. Persistent disease showed preferential use of TRBV28, TRBJ1-2 and TRBJ2-5, whereas newly diagnosed disease favored TRBV20-1 and TRBJ2-1. The small sample size was acknowledged by the authors as a limitation that may reduce accuracy. Only peripheral blood was studied, because thyroid tissue, the primary lesion, was inaccessible.

The time point label corresponds to: persistent/refractory GD, antithyroid drugs over 5 years with positive TRAb. RNA was extracted from PBMCs in TRIzol for both TCR sequencing and RNA sequencing. Graves' disease was diagnosed according to American Thyroid Association guidelines. Patients were recruited from an endocrinology department in Xi'an, China. Each patient gave 9 to 10 milliliters of peripheral blood, collected in an EDTA anticoagulant tube. Ficoll Paque Plus density gradient separation was used to isolate PBMCs, and no additional T cell sorting was done. RNA quality was checked with an Agilent 2100 Bioanalyzer and agarose gel, and concentration with a NanoDrop 2000.

The TCR sequence derives from a female donor with Graves disease. The V and J genes are TRBV28 and TRBJ2-7, with the D gene call left open. The sample was peripheral blood mononuclear cells (PBMCs), taken when the disease was refractory, from a patient treated with antithyroid drugs. The sequenced DNA: TGTGCCAGCAGTTTACCGGTGCCGGGTGGGATCGCCTACGAGCAGTACTTC. Its protein is CASSLPVPGGIAYEQYF.